Below are 28 T cell receptor beta chains sequenced from a single sample in a study of blood T cell repertoires in COVID-19. The assay was immunoSEQ multiplex PCR, and TCRdb's table has in-frame clones only and misses some. The sample yields 190,000 or so clones, roughly 86% seen once. What was sequenced was peripheral blood. The receptors were sampled from a man aged 35 to 55 with active or convalescent COVID-19.

The chain joins TRBV7-9 to TRBJ2-6; 7 positions match TRBD2. Germline V gene sequence: CDR1 SEHNR, CDR2 FQNEAQ (reference sequence). V lost 5 bases to trimming and J lost 2 bases; unmatched junction nucleotides: 9. The CDR3 loop spans 17 amino acids. CDR3 sequence (DNA): TGTGCCAGCAGCCCCCCGGCGGGGGAAGCTGGGGCCAACGTCCTGACTTTC. Translation gives CASSPPAGEAGANVLTF.

The chain has TRBV5-4 and TRBJ2-1; D possibly corresponds to TRBD1 (5 bases). The CDR3 totals 12 residues. Trimming left V 2 bases short and J 8 bases short, with 8 bases between. Germline CDR1 SGHNT, CDR2 YYREEE (reference sequence). Written as DNA, the CDR3 is TGTGCCAGCAGCTTATCCAGGGATGAGCAGTTCTTC. Amino acids: CASSLSRDEQFF.

The chain employs TRBV30 and TRBJ2-5; D may be TRBD2 (5 bases). V was shortened by 3 bases and J by 1 base, with 9 bases between the two germline ends. In germline, CDR1 is GTSNPN, CDR2 SVGIG (reference sequence). This CDR3 is 13 amino acids long. DNA for the CDR3: TGTGCCTGGAGCGGGGATATCCAAGAGACCCAGTACTTC. This codes for CAWSGDIQETQYF. Looking up the rest from reference TRBV30 and TRBJ2-5 gives the full variable domain: SQTIHQWPATLVQPVGSPLSLECTVEGTSNPNLYWYRQAAGRGLQLLFYSVGIGQISSEVPQNLSASRPQDRQFILSSKKLLLSDSGFYLCAWSGDIQETQYFGPGTRLLVL.

The chain couples TRBV9 to TRBJ2-2, with TRBD2 matching over 9 bases. The CDR3 consists of 14 residues. The V and J ends lost 3 bases and 6 bases, in that order; junction bases with no gene match: 3. Per germline, CDR1 SGDLS and CDR2 YYNGEE. CDR3 sequence: CASSAGLAPGELFF. The CDR3 nucleotides read TGTGCCAGCAGCGCGGGACTAGCCCCCGGGGAGCTGTTTTTT.

The J gene is TRBJ2-2, the V gene TRBV5-1; 9 nucleotides align to TRBD2. Unmatched junction bases numbered 8, after V lost 4 bases and J lost 1 base. The CDR3 covers 17 residues. Germline V gene sequence: CDR1 SGHRS, CDR2 YFSETQ. CDR3 sequence: CASSPSTSGQNTGELFF. The CDR3, as DNA: TGCGCCAGCAGCCCGTCGACTAGCGGCCAGAACACCGGGGAGCTGTTTTTT.

V gene TRBV19 combines with J gene TRBJ1-2; possibly TRBD1 for D (6 bases). The CDR3 consists of 13 residues. CDR1 is LNHDA, CDR2 SQIVND, per germline (reference sequence). V was shortened by 7 bases and J by 8 bases, with 17 bases between the two germline ends. For the CDR3, the DNA is TGTGCCAGTACCACGAGGGGGGGCTTCGGCTACACCTTC. Protein sequence: CASTTRGGFGYTF.

The V and J genes are TRBV5-4 and TRBJ2-1; TRBD1 matches 9 bases. Germline V gene data show CDR1 as SGHNT and CDR2 as YYREEE (reference sequence). With 2 bases clipped from V and 2 bases from J, the junction kept 5 bases outside the gene matches. This CDR3 has 16 amino acids. CDR3 in amino acids: CASSLEQGAAYNEQFF. The CDR3 DNA follows: TGTGCCAGCAGCTTAGAACAGGGGGCCGCCTACAATGAGCAGTTCTTC. Based on the CDR3 plus reference TRBV5-4 and TRBJ2-1, the full variable domain is ETGVTQSPTHLIKTRGQQVTLRCSSQSGHNTVSWYQQALGQGPQFIFQYYREEENGRGNFPPRFSGLQFPNYSSELNVNALELDDSALYLCASSLEQGAAYNEQFFGPGTRLTVL.

The V call is TRBV19, the J call TRBJ1-4; the D gene is possibly TRBD1 (5 bases). Trimming left V 5 bases short and J 0 bases short, with 7 bases between. The CDR3 spans 14 residues. Per the germline V gene, CDR1 is LNHDA and CDR2 is SQIVND (reference sequence). CDR3 loop: CASSGGTTNEKLFF. The CDR3 nucleotides read TGTGCCAGTAGTGGGGGGACAACTAATGAAAAACTGTTTTTT. Combining the CDR3 with reference TRBV19 and TRBJ1-4 gives the whole variable domain DGGITQSPKYLFRKEGQNVTLSCEQNLNHDAMYWYRQDPGQGLRLIYYSQIVNDFQKGDIAEGYSVSREKKESFPLTVTSAQKNPTAFYLCASSGGTTNEKLFFGSGTQLSVL.

This sequence joins TRBV9 and TRBJ2-2; 10 bases fit TRBD1. CDR1 is SGDLS, CDR2 YYNGEE, per germline. The ends lost 2 bases at V and 7 bases at J; junction bases unmatched: 8. The CDR3 length is 16 residues. DNA for the CDR3: TGTGCCAGCAGCGTTAGGGACAGGGGATTCGACGGGGAGCTGTTTTTT. Protein product: CASSVRDRGFDGELFF. The complete variable domain, with remaining parts taken from reference TRBV9 and TRBJ2-2, reads DSGVTQTPKHLITATGQRVTLRCSPRSGDLSVYWYQQSLDQGLQFLIQYYNGEERAKGNILERFSAQQFPDLHSELNLSSLELGDSALYFCASSVRDRGFDGELFFGEGSRLTVL.

This clone was recorded a few times. J is TRBJ1-5 and V is TRBV4-1; TRBD1 aligns across 10 bases. The V segment lost 3 bases and the J segment 4 bases; nucleotides outside the gene matches: 6. In germline, CDR1 is MGHRA, CDR2 YSYEKL. This CDR3 is 16 amino acids long. The CDR3 DNA is TGCGCCAGCAGCCACTACGGGACAGGGGCTAATCAGCCCCAGCATTTT. This gives the protein CASSHYGTGANQPQHF.

The chain employs TRBV6-5 and TRBJ2-7, with D possibly matching TRBD1 (5 bases). This CDR3 spans 14 amino acids. CDR1 is MNHEY, CDR2 SVGAGI, per germline. V lost 9 bases to trimming and J lost 5 bases, with 20 bases between them. The CDR3 coding sequence is TGTGCCAGGGACAAGGGCCCTGGGCTAGACGAGCAGTACTTC. Protein sequence: CARDKGPGLDEQYF.

The V call is TRBV6-5, the J call TRBJ1-1; D possibly corresponds to TRBD1 (5 bases). The CDR3 is 13 residues long. With 6 bases removed from V and 5 bases from J, the gap between germline ends came to 13 bases. Germline V gene sequence: CDR1 MNHEY, CDR2 SVGAGI. In nucleotides, the CDR3 is TGTGCCAGCAGCTCATTGGGGCCGACTGAAGCTTTCTTT. It codes for CASSSLGPTEAFF.

This sequence joins TRBV7-2 and TRBJ2-1; a possible D gene is TRBD2 (6 bases). Per the germline V gene, CDR1 is SGHTA and CDR2 is FQGNSA. This CDR3 has 15 residues. The V and J ends lost 5 bases and 1 base respectively, with 12 bases between them. The CDR3, as DNA: TGTGCCAGCAGCCCCTGGGGGGATTCCTACAATGAGCAGTTCTTC. This codes for CASSPWGDSYNEQFF.

This chain connects TRBV6-5 to TRBJ2-2, with TRBD2 identical over 8 bases. J gave up 4 bases and V 7 bases, and 8 bases lay outside the gene matches. The germline CDR1 and CDR2 sequences are MNHEY and SVGAGI. The CDR3 runs to 15 residues. CDR3 protein: CASTSSAGATGELFF. CDR3 in DNA: TGTGCCAGCACGTCCTCAGCGGGGGCCACCGGGGAGCTGTTTTTT.

This clone was picked up one time. This CDR3 reads CASSSRGDEQYF. The CDR3 nucleotides read TGTGCCAGCAGCTCACGGGGGGACGAGCAGTACTTC. V is TRBV3-1 (or the pseudogene TRBV3-2) and J is TRBJ2-7; 7 positions agree with TRBD2. CDR1 and CDR2 from the germline V gene are LGHDT and YNNKEL (reference sequence). This CDR3 region has 12 residues. V lost 5 bases and J lost 5; bases outside the gene matches: 3.

The rearrangement links TRBV1 to TRBJ2-2; TRBD1 is taken as the D call from the table, unchecked against the DNA. TRBV1 is a recognized pseudogene. The CDR3 totals 18 residues. The CDR3 here is CTSSQDTRTVVCTGELFF. The DNA of the CDR3 is TGCACCAGCAGCCAAGATACAAGGACAGTAGTTTGCACCGGGGAGCTGTTTTTT.

Only one count was recorded for this clone. V gene TRBV7-2 combines with J gene TRBJ1-3; TRBD1 matches at 8 bases. The ends lost 4 bases at V and 4 bases at J; junction bases unmatched: 9. Germline CDR1 SGHTA, CDR2 FQGNSA. The CDR3 extends over 16 amino acids. The CDR3, as DNA: TGTGCCAGCAGCTGGACAGGGTTTTTGGCCGGAAACACCATATATTTT. This translates into CASSWTGFLAGNTIYF.

The rearrangement joins TRBV7-9 to TRBJ2-2; D is unclear. Germline V gene lookup returns CDR1 SEHNR and CDR2 FQNEAQ (reference sequence). The CDR3 is made up of 16 amino acids. The V and J ends lost 6 bases and 5 bases respectively, with 19 bases between them. CDR3 protein: CASSSAASRRTGELFF. CDR3 DNA: TGTGCCAGCAGTTCAGCTGCTAGTCGGCGGACCGGGGAGCTGTTTTTT.

The V gene is TRBV11-3, the J gene TRBJ1-2, with D tentatively TRBD1 (6 bases). The germline CDR1 and CDR2 sequences are SGHNT and YENEEA. The CDR3 is made up of 13 amino acids. V was trimmed by 0 bases and J by 5 bases, leaving 7 bases between them. CDR3: CASSLDQGYGYTF. The CDR3 coding sequence is TGTGCCAGCAGCTTAGACCAGGGGTATGGCTACACCTTC.

The V and J genes are TRBV11-2 and TRBJ2-5; no clear D. The germline V and J ends were trimmed by 1 base and 1 base, with 10 bases remaining between them. The V gene's germline CDR1 is SGHAT and CDR2 FQNNGV. The CDR3 covers 15 residues. CDR3 in DNA: TGTGCCAGCAGCTTAGGGAGACGTACCCAAGAGACCCAGTACTTC. Its translation: CASSLGRRTQETQYF. Full variable domain (rest looked up from reference TRBV11-2 and TRBJ2-5): EAGVAQSPRYKIIEKRQSVAFWCNPISGHATLYWYQQILGQGPKLLIQFQNNGVVDDSQLPKDRFSAERLKGVDSTLKIQPAKLEDSAVYLCASSLGRRTQETQYFGPGTRLLVL.

This clone was observed once. The rearrangement links TRBV5-1 to TRBJ1-1; D not certain. This CDR3 has 16 residues. Trimming left V 3 bases short and J 2 bases short, with 17 bases between. Germline CDR1 reads SGHRS; CDR2 reads YFSETQ. Written as DNA, the CDR3 is TGCGCCAGCAGCTCCGTATCTTTCGCGGTAAACACTGAAGCTTTCTTT. Residues: CASSSVSFAVNTEAFF.

This clone showed up just a few times. The chain joins TRBV29-1 to TRBJ2-7; the D is unclear. Germline V gene data show CDR1 as SQVTM and CDR2 as ANQGSEA. There are 11 residues in the CDR3. V lost 7 bases and J 0 bases, leaving 7 bases between the germline ends. The CDR3 DNA sequence: TGCAGCGCCAGAACCTCCTACGAGCAGTACTTC. Its protein is CSARTSYEQYF.

The V gene is TRBV18, the J gene TRBJ1-1, with 11 bases aligning to TRBD1. Germline V gene lookup returns CDR1 KGHSH and CDR2 LQKENI. Losses at the gene ends were 4 bases for V and 5 bases for J; bases not matched to a gene: 6. This CDR3 is 15 amino acids long. CDR3 nucleotide sequence: TGTGCCAGCTCACTGGGGACAGGGGGACGGACTGAAGCTTTCTTT. Translating it yields CASSLGTGGRTEAFF.

This clone has a single count. The V gene is TRBV28, the J gene TRBJ2-7, with TRBD1 matching over 7 bases. Germline assignment: CDR1 MDHEN and CDR2 SYDVKM. J lost 1 base, V lost 6 bases, and 9 bases had no gene match. CDR3 size: 15 residues. CDR3 in amino acids: CASRTGTDLSYEQYF. The CDR3 coding sequence is TGTGCCAGCAGAACCGGGACAGACCTTTCCTACGAGCAGTACTTC.

The J gene is TRBJ2-1, the V gene TRBV5-1; 10 positions agree with TRBD2. The CDR3 totals 17 residues. V dropped 4 bases and J dropped 5; count of bases not matched to a gene: 12. Germline assignment: CDR1 SGHRS and CDR2 YFSETQ. CDR3 loop: CASSQNPLAGIHNEQFF. For the CDR3, the DNA is TGCGCCAGCAGCCAAAATCCACTAGCGGGGATCCACAATGAGCAGTTCTTC.

The gene calls are TRBV19 and TRBJ1-1, with D possibly matching TRBD1 (6 bases). Trimming took 5 bases from V and 4 from J, leaving 11 bases between them. Germline V gene data show CDR1 as LNHDA and CDR2 as SQIVND (reference sequence). The CDR3 spans 13 residues. CDR3 in DNA: TGTGCCAGTAGTGCCGGACAGATCACTGAAGCTTTCTTT. It is translated as CASSAGQITEAFF.

The chain uses TRBV7-2 and TRBJ1-2; a weak D match, TRBD1 (6 bases). CDR3 length: 14 amino acids. Trimming removed 5 bases from V and 8 bases from J, with 18 bases in between. The germline CDR1 and CDR2 sequences are SGHTA and FQGNSA. In DNA form, the CDR3 reads TGTGCCAGCAGCGCCACCGGGACAAGGGGAGGCTACACCTTC. Protein: CASSATGTRGGYTF.

The gene calls are TRBV7-9 and TRBJ1-2; no clear D gene. Trimming removed 1 base from V and 4 bases from J, with 10 bases in between. This CDR3 contains 14 residues. From germline, CDR1 is SEHNR and CDR2 FQNEAQ (reference sequence). The CDR3 region is CASSLDREFYGYTF. CDR3 nucleotides: TGTGCCAGCAGCTTAGACAGAGAGTTCTATGGCTACACCTTC.